These 27 T cell receptor beta chains share one sample of origin, sequenced in a study of blood T cell repertoires in COVID-19. Using immunoSEQ multiplex PCR, the repertoire was profiled, and TCRdb retains in-frame clones only, with some absent. The sample contains under 200,000 clones, around nine tenths of which appear only once. Sequenced sample: peripheral blood. All receptors come from a middle-aged man with active or convalescent COVID-19.

This chain connects TRBV4-3 to TRBJ1-2, with D tentatively TRBD1 (5 bases). The V end lost 1 base, the J end lost 4 bases, and 13 bases lay between the germline ends. The CDR3 runs 15 residues. Germline-derived CDR1 and CDR2 are LGHNA and YSLEER. CDR3 loop: CASSQGWGGVYGYTF. The DNA for the CDR3 is TGCGCCAGCAGCCAAGGTTGGGGCGGGGTCTATGGCTACACCTTC.

The chain employs TRBV28 and TRBJ2-2; the D gene is possibly TRBD1 (6 bases). Germline values: CDR1 MDHEN, CDR2 SYDVKM. The CDR3 has 15 amino acids. V lost 6 bases and J lost 2, with 13 bases in between. The CDR3 here is CASRGAGDNTGELFF. CDR3 bases: TGTGCCAGCAGAGGGGCAGGGGATAACACCGGGGAGCTGTTTTTT.

The gene calls are TRBV18 and TRBJ2-3, with 9 positions matching TRBD1. Germline V gives CDR1 KGHSH, CDR2 LQKENI. Trimming cost V 3 bases and J 6 bases; bases outside gene matches: 7. The CDR3 contains 15 residues. CDR3 sequence: CASSPRTGAVDTQYF. CDR3 nucleotide sequence: TGTGCCAGCTCACCGCGGACAGGGGCGGTTGATACGCAGTATTTT.

The chain couples TRBV10-3 to TRBJ1-3; TRBD1 aligns across 9 bases. Germline loops: CDR1 ENHRY, CDR2 SYGVKD. Germline trimming cut 3 bases from V and 2 bases from J; bases unmatched to any gene: 5. The CDR3 is made up of 16 amino acids. The CDR3 bases are TGTGCCATCAGTGATACAGGGGGCGACGCTGGAAACACCATATATTTT. It encodes CAISDTGGDAGNTIYF.

This clone has only a few counts. V usage is TRBV7-2 and J usage is TRBJ1-5; 9 bases line up with TRBD1. V lost 1 base, J lost 6 bases, and 7 bases stayed unmatched. Looked up from germline, CDR1 is SGHTA and CDR2 is FQGNSA. The CDR3 covers 16 residues. The CDR3 nucleotides read TGTGCCAGCAGCTTAGTAAGGACAGGGGCTGCTCAGCCCCAGCATTTT. It translates to CASSLVRTGAAQPQHF.

The chain employs TRBV27 and TRBJ1-4, with 7 bases aligning to TRBD1. After removal of 5 bases from V and 7 bases from J, the junction contained 10 bases not matched to a gene. This CDR3 is 15 amino acids long. The V gene's germline CDR1 is MNHEY and CDR2 SMNVEV (reference sequence). CDR3 nucleotides: TGTGCCAGCAGTAGGGGAGACAGGGTAACTGAAAAACTGTTTTTT. Its translation is CASSRGDRVTEKLFF.

The V and J genes are TRBV5-5 and TRBJ2-7; perhaps TRBD2 as D (7 bases). V lost 0 bases, J lost 3 bases, and 13 bases lay in between. Looked up from germline, CDR1 is SGHKS and CDR2 is YYEKEE (reference sequence). This CDR3 spans 15 amino acids. The CDR3 region is CASSLEAGAHYEQYF. Written as DNA, the CDR3 is TGTGCCAGCAGCTTGGAGGCGGGGGCACACTACGAGCAGTACTTC.

The chain joins TRBV7-8 to TRBJ1-5; TRBD1 is a possible D gene (6 bases). The CDR3 is 15 amino acids. CDR1 SGHVS and CDR2 FQNEAQ come from the germline V gene. V was clipped by 3 bases and J by 4 bases, with 13 bases between them. As DNA, the CDR3 is TGTGCCAGCAGCTTCACCCGGGACATAAATCAGCCCCAGCATTTT. As protein: CASSFTRDINQPQHF.

The chain couples TRBV7-9 to TRBJ1-5; TRBD1 matches 9 bases. J gave up 0 bases and V 1 base, and 7 bases lay outside the gene matches. Germline loops: CDR1 SEHNR, CDR2 FQNEAQ (reference sequence). This CDR3 spans 18 amino acids. The CDR3: CASSLELQGAHSNQPQHF. The CDR3 DNA sequence: TGTGCCAGCAGCTTAGAATTACAGGGGGCACATAGCAATCAGCCCCAGCATTTT.

The chain couples TRBV19 to TRBJ1-5; tentative D call: TRBD1 (5 bases). Per the germline V gene, CDR1 is LNHDA and CDR2 is SQIVND (reference sequence). V lost 6 bases to trimming and J lost 6 bases, with 15 bases between them. The CDR3 contains 14 residues. This chain's CDR3 is CASRESGVGQPQHF. CDR3 nucleotide sequence: TGTGCCAGTAGGGAATCGGGGGTGGGTCAGCCCCAGCATTTT.

The chain combines TRBV7-9 with TRBJ1-6; 7 bases match TRBD1. This CDR3 has 15 residues. V lost 4 bases to trimming and J lost 8 bases; unmatched junction nucleotides: 8. Germline V gene data show CDR1 as SEHNR and CDR2 as FQNEAQ (reference sequence). The DNA for the CDR3 is TGTGCCAGCAGCTGGGAAGGACAGGTCCATTCACCCCTCCACTTT. Protein product: CASSWEGQVHSPLHF.

The gene calls are TRBV14 and TRBJ1-1; D might be TRBD1 (5 bases). The CDR3 extends over 12 amino acids. Germline V gene lookup returns CDR1 SGHDN and CDR2 FVKESK. CDR3 sequence reads: CFTSRENTEAFF. CDR3 coding DNA: TGTTTTACTAGCAGGGAGAACACTGAAGCTTTCTTT.

This clone was observed a single time. The genes are TRBV27 and TRBJ2-7, with 9 positions matching TRBD2. This CDR3 comprises 16 residues. From germline, CDR1 is MNHEY and CDR2 SMNVEV (reference sequence). The junction had 15 bases not matched to a gene; V was cut back by 7 bases and J by 5 bases. The CDR3 region is CASNPARTSVFNEQYF. The CDR3 region has the DNA TGTGCCAGCAACCCCGCCCGGACTAGCGTCTTCAACGAGCAGTACTTC.

This rearrangement joins TRBV27 to TRBJ2-7; a weak D match, TRBD2 (5 bases). The V end lost 5 bases, the J end lost 6 bases, and 17 bases lay between the germline ends. Germline lookup yields CDR1 MNHEY and CDR2 SMNVEV (reference sequence). This CDR3 comprises 14 residues. The CDR3 DNA follows: TGTGCCAGCAGTCCACAACCCTTCGCGGGCGAGCAGTACTTC. Its protein is CASSPQPFAGEQYF.

Regarding this clone: This sample includes further DNA sequences coding for the same CDR3. The chain uses TRBV4-2 and TRBJ2-6; D is unclear. This CDR3 has 16 residues. With 1 base removed from V and 1 base from J, the gap between germline ends came to 8 bases. Germline assignment: CDR1 LGHNA and CDR2 YNFKEQ. CDR3 DNA sequence: TGTGCCAGCAGCCAAGGGGCTGATTCTGGGGCCAACGTCCTGACTTTC. It yields the protein CASSQGADSGANVLTF.

The chain is built from TRBV19 and TRBJ1-6, with TRBD1 identical over 10 bases. Germline loops: CDR1 LNHDA, CDR2 SQIVND (reference sequence). The CDR3 runs 15 residues. The V gene end was trimmed by 5 bases and the J gene end by 10 bases; junction bases not matched to a gene: 8. The DNA for the CDR3 is TGTGCCAGTAGTGTCCGGGACAGGGGTATCTCACCCCTCCACTTT. It encodes CASSVRDRGISPLHF. The full variable domain, in which reference TRBV19 and TRBJ1-6 provide the parts outside the CDR3, is DGGITQSPKYLFRKEGQNVTLSCEQNLNHDAMYWYRQDPGQGLRLIYYSQIVNDFQKGDIAEGYSVSREKKESFPLTVTSAQKNPTAFYLCASSVRDRGISPLHFGNGTRLTVT.

V gene TRBV24-1 combines with J gene TRBJ2-1; 12 bases fit TRBD2. Germline lookup yields CDR1 KGHDR and CDR2 SFDVKD. Unmatched junction bases numbered 1, after V lost 5 bases and J lost 3 bases. There are 15 residues in the CDR3. The CDR3 DNA sequence: TGTGCCACCAGTGGGACTAGCGGGGTCTACAATGAGCAGTTCTTC. Protein sequence: CATSGTSGVYNEQFF.

This chain links TRBV6-1 with TRBJ2-2; D not resolved. Trimming took off 1 base at V and 4 bases at J, with 4 bases between the two ends. This CDR3 is built from 13 residues. CDR1 is MNHNS and CDR2 is SASEGT in the germline V gene. CDR3 coding DNA: TGTGCCAGCAGTGAAGACAGCACCGGGGAGCTGTTTTTT. Translation: CASSEDSTGELFF.

CDR3: CASSDVRTLNQPQHF. The CDR3 nucleotides read TGTGCCAGTAGTGATGTACGGACACTTAATCAGCCCCAGCATTTT. The chain carries TRBV19 and TRBJ1-5; a weak D match, TRBD1 (5 bases). The CDR3 runs 15 residues. CDR1 and CDR2 from the germline V gene are LNHDA and SQIVND (reference sequence). V shed 5 bases and J shed 4 bases, with 15 bases lying between them.

The gene calls are TRBV10-2 and TRBJ1-1; D is perhaps TRBD1 (6 bases). The CDR3 runs to 14 residues. V dropped 7 bases and J dropped 12 bases, with 24 bases sitting between them. Germline V gives CDR1 WSHSY, CDR2 SAAADI. In DNA form, the CDR3 reads TGCGCCAGCACCCAAGGGGTTACCGGGACAAGGACTTTCTTT. Its protein product is CASTQGVTGTRTFF.

The chain joins TRBV24-1 to TRBJ1-5, with 7 bases lining up with TRBD1. Germline loops: CDR1 KGHDR, CDR2 SFDVKD. J gave up 4 bases and V 10 bases, and 6 bases lay outside the gene matches. The CDR3 spans 13 residues. The CDR3 loop reads CATEGAVNQPQHF. In DNA, the CDR3 is TGTGCCACAGAGGGGGCGGTGAATCAGCCCCAGCATTTT.

This clone was recorded only once. CDR3 protein: CASRGRDSYEQYF. CDR3 nucleotide sequence: TGTGCCAGCAGGGGCAGGGACTCCTACGAGCAGTACTTC. The rearrangement links TRBV27 to TRBJ2-7; possibly TRBD1 for D (5 bases). The V gene's germline CDR1 is MNHEY and CDR2 SMNVEV (reference sequence). The V gene lost 6 bases and the J gene lost 0 bases, with 9 bases spanning the gap. The CDR3 has 13 residues.

The chain links TRBV12-5 to TRBJ1-1; D gene uncertain. Germline V gene sequence: CDR1 LGHNT, CDR2 FRNRAP. The CDR3 runs 13 residues. V was cut by 9 bases and J by 1 base, with 12 bases left in between. The CDR3 spells CASSVGSNTEAFF. In nucleotides, the CDR3 is TGTGCTAGCAGCGTCGGGTCGAACACTGAAGCTTTCTTT.

The chain is built from TRBV7-2 and TRBJ2-7; D may be TRBD2 (6 bases). The V gene's germline CDR1 is SGHTA and CDR2 FQGNSA. The CDR3 has 13 residues. Between the trimmed V and J ends, which lost 1 base and 5 bases, there was a span of 9 bases. This CDR3 reads CASSLGLDHEQYF. For the CDR3, the DNA is TGTGCCAGCAGCTTAGGACTAGACCACGAGCAGTACTTC.

The V and J genes are TRBV7-3 and TRBJ1-1; 7 nucleotides line up with TRBD1. The CDR3 is made up of 14 amino acids. Germline CDR1 reads SGHTA; CDR2 reads FQGTGA. V was pared by 3 bases and J by 6 bases, with 7 bases of the junction left unmatched. This CDR3 is CASSFAGGISEAFF. The CDR3 bases are TGTGCCAGCAGCTTTGCAGGGGGAATATCTGAAGCTTTCTTT.

This rearrangement joins TRBV5-4 to TRBJ2-7, with TRBD1 matching over 7 bases. The germline gives CDR1 SGHNT, CDR2 YYREEE (reference sequence). V gave up 7 bases and J gave up 1 base; unmatched junction bases: 11. The length of the CDR3 is 15 residues. The CDR3 DNA is TGTGCCAGCTTTGGGCAGGGGGACGGTTCCTACGAGCAGTACTTC. It translates to CASFGQGDGSYEQYF. The whole variable domain, filled in from reference TRBV5-4 and TRBJ2-7, reads ETGVTQSPTHLIKTRGQQVTLRCSSQSGHNTVSWYQQALGQGPQFIFQYYREEENGRGNFPPRFSGLQFPNYSSELNVNALELDDSALYLCASFGQGDGSYEQYFGPGTRLTVT.

The rearrangement joins TRBV5-1 to TRBJ1-1, with 8 bases identical to TRBD1. The CDR3 has 13 residues. After removal of 5 bases from V and 8 bases from J, the junction contained 8 bases not matched to a gene. Germline lookup yields CDR1 SGHRS and CDR2 YFSETQ. CDR3 sequence: CASSLNRDREAFF. In DNA form, the CDR3 reads TGCGCCAGCAGTTTGAACCGGGACAGGGAAGCTTTCTTT.